These 27 T cell receptor beta chains were sequenced from one sample in a study of shared clonotypes between healthy human individuals. The assay was immunoSEQ multiplex PCR, and TCRdb's table has in-frame clones only and misses some. In the table there are some 2,400,000 clones, nearly 97% of which are singletons. The sample consisted of naive CD4+ T cells sorted from blood. The subset is: CD45RA+ positively selected. The receptors were sampled from a young man in good health.

Points on this clone: Other DNA sequences in this sample translate to the same CDR3. This chain links TRBV18 with TRBJ1-5, with no clear D. This CDR3 is 13 amino acids long. V was shortened by 3 bases and J by 4 bases, with 7 bases between the two germline ends. The germline gives CDR1 KGHSH, CDR2 LQKENI. Here the CDR3 reads CASSPSRNQPQHF. The CDR3 DNA reads as TGTGCCAGCTCACCCAGTCGTAATCAGCCCCAGCATTTT.

This clone was counted only a few times. This rearrangement joins TRBV6-7 to TRBJ1-1; 7 bases fit TRBD1. TRBV6-7 is labeled an ORF, and its function is uncertain. The junction had 12 bases not matched to a gene; V was cut back by 5 bases and J by 0 bases. The CDR3 is made up of 17 amino acids. CDR3 in amino acids: CASSGTAQQHLNTEAFF. The CDR3 nucleotides are TGTGCCAGCAGTGGGACAGCCCAGCAACACTTGAACACTGAAGCTTTCTTT.

V usage is TRBV6-6 and J usage is TRBJ1-1; D remains ambiguous. CDR3 size: 12 residues. V was cut by 1 base and J by 10 bases, with 10 bases left in between. Germline V gives CDR1 MNHNY, CDR2 SVGAGI (reference sequence). Here the CDR3 DNA reads TGTGCCAGCAGTTACTTCGTAGTCGGAGCTTTCTTT. Translating gives CASSYFVVGAFF.

This chain joins TRBV19 and TRBJ1-1, with 9 bases lining up with TRBD1. V trimming: 3 bases; J trimming: 1 base; junction bases outside the gene matches: 3. Germline assignment: CDR1 LNHDA and CDR2 SQIVND (reference sequence). The CDR3 extends over 15 amino acids. CDR3 protein: CASSIGQGQNTEAFF. In DNA form, the CDR3 reads TGTGCCAGTAGTATCGGACAGGGGCAGAACACTGAAGCTTTCTTT.

The rearrangement uses TRBV28 and TRBJ2-2; D gene unclear. CDR3 length: 16 amino acids. The V end was cut by 5 bases, the J end by 2 bases, with 15 bases between. Germline CDR1 and CDR2: MDHEN and SYDVKM. This chain's CDR3 is CASSAPGPGNTGELFF. As DNA, the CDR3 is TGTGCCAGCAGTGCTCCCGGGCCCGGAAACACCGGGGAGCTGTTTTTT.

The CDR3 nucleotides are TGTGCCAGTAGTAATTTGGCAGGGCCCTACGAGCAGTACTTC. Protein product: CASSNLAGPYEQYF. The chain uses TRBV19 and TRBJ2-7; the D gene is possibly TRBD1 (5 bases). V was pared by 4 bases and J by 2 bases, with 12 bases between. The CDR3 is 14 amino acids. Germline loops: CDR1 LNHDA, CDR2 SQIVND (reference sequence).

The V gene is TRBV4-1, the J gene TRBJ2-2; 9 bases agree with TRBD2. Losses at the gene ends were 3 bases for V and 7 bases for J; bases not matched to a gene: 15. The CDR3 runs 18 residues. The germline CDR1 and CDR2 sequences are MGHRA and YSYEKL. The CDR3 DNA reads as TGCGCCAGCAGCCACCTAACGCTAGCGGGGACCGGGGGCGGGGAGCTGTTTTTT. Its translation: CASSHLTLAGTGGGELFF.

CDR3: CASSFVFGSEETQYF. The CDR3 coding sequence is TGTGCCAGCAGTTTTGTGTTTGGGTCGGAAGAGACCCAGTACTTC. V usage is TRBV28 and J usage is TRBJ2-5, with unresolved D. The germline CDR1 and CDR2 sequences are MDHEN and SYDVKM. Trimming took off 3 bases at V and 3 bases at J, with 14 bases between the two ends. This CDR3 comprises 15 residues.

The chain combines TRBV19 with TRBJ1-6, with 9 bases lining up with TRBD1. This CDR3 region has 12 residues. J lost 13 bases, V lost 11 bases, and 9 bases had no gene match. CDR1 and CDR2 (germline): LNHDA, SQIVND (reference sequence). In nucleotides, the CDR3 is TGTGCCGGGGGGACAGGGCAATCCCCCCTCCACTTT. Amino acid sequence: CAGGTGQSPLHF.

The chain has TRBV11-2 and TRBJ1-4; D remains unclear. This CDR3 is 15 amino acids long. With 1 base removed from V and 6 bases from J, the gap between germline ends came to 12 bases. Looked up from germline, CDR1 is SGHAT and CDR2 is FQNNGV. The CDR3 nucleotides are TGTGCCAGCAGCTTAGTGGGCCGTCCGGATGAAAAACTGTTTTTT. This codes for CASSLVGRPDEKLFF.

The J gene is TRBJ1-1, the V gene TRBV4-1, with TRBD1 as a possible D gene (5 bases). Trimming stripped 4 bases from V and 5 bases from J, with 23 bases between. CDR3 size: 17 residues. Germline lookup yields CDR1 MGHRA and CDR2 YSYEKL. CDR3 amino acids: CASSPLLSGALETEAFF. DNA for the CDR3: TGCGCCAGCAGCCCCCTTCTCTCCGGGGCCCTGGAGACTGAAGCTTTCTTT.

As to this clone: The junction and the germline gene differ at one end; a read error may be behind it. The V call is TRBV27, the J call TRBJ2-7; D gene ambiguous. Germline V gene lookup returns CDR1 MNHEY and CDR2 SMNVEV (reference sequence). The CDR3 loop spans 16 amino acids. The CDR3 spells CASRPEITTGSYQQYF. In nucleotides, the CDR3 is TGTGCCAGCAGACCTGAGATCACAACCGGATCCTACCAGCAGTACTTC.

The chain is built from TRBV13 and TRBJ1-4; D gene unclear. Germline V gives CDR1 PRHDT, CDR2 FYEKMQ (reference sequence). The CDR3 length is 14 residues. Trimming removed 5 bases from V and 5 bases from J, with 12 bases in between. The CDR3 DNA sequence: TGTGCCAGCAGCGCGCGGACCGGCAATGAAAAACTGTTTTTT. It yields the protein CASSARTGNEKLFF.

In its sample, this clone was seen once. The chain combines TRBV29-1 with TRBJ2-1, with D tentatively TRBD2 (5 bases). Trimming removed 3 bases from V and 0 bases from J, with 6 bases in between. The V gene's germline CDR1 is SQVTM and CDR2 ANQGSEA. The CDR3 sequence is 13 residues long. The CDR3 is CSVDGDSYNEQFF. The CDR3 bases are TGCAGCGTTGACGGGGACTCCTACAATGAGCAGTTCTTC.

The chain recombines TRBV15 with TRBJ1-2; D perhaps matches TRBD1 (5 bases). V was trimmed by 4 bases and J by 8 bases, leaving 14 bases between them. Germline V gene lookup returns CDR1 LNHNV and CDR2 YYDKDF (reference sequence). This CDR3 has 13 residues. CDR3 sequence: CATSTQGAGGYTF. DNA of the CDR3: TGTGCCACCAGCACCCAAGGGGCCGGGGGCTACACCTTC.

This chain links TRBV10-1 with TRBJ1-1; D gene unclear. V lost 0 bases and J 0 bases, leaving 11 bases between the germline ends. The CDR3 is 16 residues long. Germline V CDR1 and CDR2: WNHNN, SYGVQD (reference sequence). The CDR3 here is CASSESTWELNTEAFF. As DNA, the CDR3 is TGCGCCAGCAGTGAGTCGACTTGGGAACTGAACACTGAAGCTTTCTTT.

The CDR3 reads CASSFSPDRVGYF. CDR3 DNA: TGTGCCAGCAGCTTCTCCCCTGACAGGGTTGGGTACTTC. The chain employs TRBV5-6 and TRBJ2-7; 7 positions match TRBD1. CDR1 is SGHDT, CDR2 YYEEEE, per germline. The CDR3 is made up of 13 amino acids. V shed 2 bases, J shed 12 bases, and the junction held 11 bases outside the gene matches.

Comments on this clone: Within the sample, other DNA sequences also encode this same CDR3. The chain combines TRBV25-1 with TRBJ1-1; tentatively, D is TRBD1 (6 bases). Germline lookup yields CDR1 MGHDK and CDR2 SYGVNS. The V gene lost 2 bases and the J gene lost 4 bases, with 11 bases spanning the gap. The CDR3 runs 14 residues. DNA of the CDR3: TGTGCCAGCAGTGAAACGGGAGGGGGCACTGAAGCTTTCTTT. Translating gives CASSETGGGTEAFF.

The rearrangement joins TRBV14 to TRBJ1-6; D perhaps matches TRBD1 (6 bases). This CDR3 spans 14 amino acids. V shed 4 bases and J shed 9 bases, with 13 bases lying between them. Germline loops: CDR1 SGHDN, CDR2 FVKESK. CDR3: CASSPAEGGSPLHF. Written as DNA, the CDR3 is TGTGCCAGCAGCCCGGCAGAGGGGGGTTCACCCCTCCACTTT.

This chain uses TRBV2 with TRBJ1-5; 7 nucleotides align to TRBD1. Per germline, CDR1 SNHLY and CDR2 FYNNEI. V lost 6 bases and J lost 0; bases outside the gene matches: 5. The CDR3 is 15 amino acids. CDR3 bases: TGTGCCAGCAGAGACAGGGACAATAGCAATCAGCCCCAGCATTTT. It translates to CASRDRDNSNQPQHF.

In the case of this clone: An end of the junction differs from the germline gene, which may be a read error. The V and J genes are TRBV7-7 and TRBJ2-1; 7 positions match TRBD1. Germline CDR1 and CDR2: SSHAT and FNYEAQ (reference sequence). The CDR3 has 13 residues. The CDR3 DNA reads as TGTGCTAGCAGCTTGACAGGGATCAATGAGCAGTTCTTC. Translation gives CASSLTGINEQFF.

This clone was found once. The V call is TRBV6-5, the J call TRBJ2-7, with a tentative D call TRBD2 (6 bases). Germline V gives CDR1 MNHEY, CDR2 SVGAGI. V was trimmed by 9 bases and J by 1 base, leaving 16 bases between them. This CDR3 contains 14 residues. The CDR3 bases are TGTGCCAGTCGAGCCGGCCTAGCGTCCTACGAGCAGTACTTC. It translates to CASRAGLASYEQYF.

This clone was recorded only once. This sequence joins TRBV7-2 and TRBJ2-7; D unresolved. Germline V gene sequence: CDR1 SGHTA, CDR2 FQGNSA. The CDR3 has 15 residues. Trimming removed 3 bases at V and 0 bases at J, with 12 bases between. CDR3 amino acids: CASSFGSSSSYEQYF. The CDR3 DNA follows: TGTGCCAGCAGCTTTGGCTCTTCGAGCTCCTACGAGCAGTACTTC.

This rearrangement joins TRBV6-1 to TRBJ1-4; 7 positions match TRBD1. Looked up from germline, CDR1 is MNHNS and CDR2 is SASEGT. The CDR3 sequence is 15 residues long. The ends lost 8 bases at V and 5 bases at J; junction bases unmatched: 11. The CDR3 nucleotides read TGTGCCAGCCGAGACACGGGACAGATAAATGAAAAACTGTTTTTT. It is translated as CASRDTGQINEKLFF.

The genes are TRBV6-5 and TRBJ1-2; the D gene is possibly TRBD1 (6 bases). Germline V gives CDR1 MNHEY, CDR2 SVGAGI. V dropped 7 bases and J dropped 4 bases, with 19 bases sitting between them. This CDR3 region has 15 residues. The CDR3 DNA reads TGTGCCAGCACCGACGGGTCGCAGGGGACCTATGGCTACACCTTC. Amino acid sequence: CASTDGSQGTYGYTF.

The chain recombines TRBV5-1 with TRBJ2-1, with D possibly matching TRBD1 (6 bases). The CDR3 length is 14 residues. CDR1 SGHRS and CDR2 YFSETQ come from the germline V gene. Between the trimmed V and J ends, which lost 4 bases and 5 bases, there was a span of 13 bases. CDR3 DNA sequence: TGCGCCAGCAGCCCTAGGGCAGGGGACAATGAGCAGTTCTTC. Translation gives CASSPRAGDNEQFF. Complete variable domain (other parts from reference TRBV5-1 and TRBJ2-1): KAGVTQTPRYLIKTRGQQVTLSCSPISGHRSVSWYQQTPGQGLQFLFEYFSETQRNKGNFPGRFSGRQFSNSRSEMNVSTLELGDSALYLCASSPRAGDNEQFFGPGTRLTVL.

The rearrangement joins TRBV30 to TRBJ1-1, with D possibly being TRBD1 (6 bases). CDR3 length: 13 residues. Germline-derived CDR1 and CDR2 are GTSNPN and SVGIG (reference sequence). Trimming stripped 3 bases from V and 5 bases from J, with 13 bases between. CDR3 loop: CAWSPGAETEAFF. Written as DNA, the CDR3 is TGTGCCTGGAGCCCAGGGGCTGAAACTGAAGCTTTCTTT. The full variable domain, with the rest looked up from reference TRBV30 and TRBJ1-1, is SQTIHQWPATLVQPVGSPLSLECTVEGTSNPNLYWYRQAAGRGLQLLFYSVGIGQISSEVPQNLSASRPQDRQFILSSKKLLLSDSGFYLCAWSPGAETEAFFGQGTRLTVV.